This record looks at one TCR beta chain sequence and its context. The sample belongs to a study of blood T cell repertoires in COVID-19. The overall study: Sites in the United States, Italy and Spain provided acute and convalescent COVID-19 samples.

The Seattle patients joined while their infection was active and were tracked longitudinally afterward. Produced via immunoSEQ multiplex PCR; TCRdb's table is partial and in-frame only. The sample yields around 260,000 clones, approximately 90% seen once. The specimen was peripheral blood. The receptor's source is a woman in her twenties or thirties with COVID-19, enrolled during active disease.

The CDR3 protein is CSVLGTGQETQYF. The DNA of the CDR3 is TGCAGCGTTCTGGGGACAGGCCAAGAGACCCAGTACTTC. The chain has TRBV29-1 and TRBJ2-5, with 8 bases aligning to TRBD1. This CDR3 region has 13 residues. V shed 5 bases, J shed 1 base, and the junction held 3 bases outside the gene matches. Germline CDR1 is SQVTM and CDR2 is ANQGSEA.